This paragraph covers one T cell receptor (beta chain) sequence. Its antigen is not known. This CDR3 region has 15 residues. The V gene lost 4 bases and the J gene lost 5 bases, with 17 bases spanning the gap. Germline assignment: CDR1 SGHTA and CDR2 FQGNSA. These data originate in a study of response to subunit inactivated influenza vaccine. MiXCR, run by TCRdb on the RT-PCR reads, gives a single entry per CDR3 protein. The repertoire includes approximately 500,000 distinct CDR3 sequences, 13% of them detected once, and around 13% sits in the top ten. Notes on the study in general: Authors suggested each seasonal flu vaccination may recruit only limited numbers of new T cells.

The specimen comprised PBMCs from blood, sampled roughly 45 days after vaccination. This receptor was identified in a man aged 50 to 60 who received an inactivated influenza vaccine. This rearrangement joins TRBV7-2 to TRBJ2-5; no clear D. In nucleotides, the CDR3 is TGTGCCAGCAGCTCGTCCACCAACCCTGGGGAGACCCAGTACTTC. This translates into CASSSSTNPGETQYF.